The 25 T cell receptor beta chains in this list originate from one sample, sequenced in a study of T cell repertoires in cytomegalovirus infection. TCRdb fed the reads into MiXCR, producing one record per CDR3 protein. Of 680,000 or so distinct CDR3 sequences in the sample, roughly 36% were seen once. Input material: PBMCs. All receptors derive from a human donor in good health (CMV status not recorded). Some clones in this sample may be carry-over from other donors' samples.

This rearrangement joins TRBV10-3 to TRBJ2-7; D gene ambiguous. The CDR3 has 15 amino acids. The germline V gene encodes CDR1 ENHRY and CDR2 SYGVKD. The V and J ends lost 4 bases and 0 bases respectively, with 13 bases between them. CDR3 region: CAISVQELYSYEQYF. CDR3 in DNA: TGTGCCATCAGTGTTCAGGAACTCTACTCCTACGAGCAGTACTTC.

The chain employs TRBV28 and TRBJ2-7; 7 nucleotides line up with TRBD1. CDR1 and CDR2 from the germline V gene are MDHEN and SYDVKM. After removal of 4 bases from V and 0 bases from J, the junction contained 6 bases not matched to a gene. The CDR3 length is 15 residues. The CDR3 spells CASSSGGQPSYEQYF. CDR3 bases: TGTGCCAGCAGTTCAGGGGGACAACCCTCCTACGAGCAGTACTTC.

The chain uses TRBV6-2 or TRBV6-3 and TRBJ2-7, with a weak D call TRBD1 (5 bases). The CDR3 has 16 amino acids. Trimming took 0 bases from V and 3 from J, leaving 15 bases between them. Germline CDR1 is MNHEY and CDR2 is SVGEGT. The CDR3 DNA reads TGTGCCAGCAGTTACTCCGACAGAGACGATGACTACGAGCAGTACTTC. Translation gives CASSYSDRDDDYEQYF.

This chain joins TRBV6-5 and TRBJ1-1, with D possibly being TRBD1 (5 bases). Germline CDR1 MNHEY, CDR2 SVGAGI. Deletions cut 2 bases from V and 4 bases from J, with 17 bases between. The CDR3 consists of 16 residues. CDR3 loop: CASSYAPWGPGTEAFF. The DNA for the CDR3 is TGTGCCAGCAGTTACGCCCCGTGGGGCCCGGGCACTGAAGCTTTCTTT.

In this sample, this clonotype turned up a few times. The V call is TRBV28, the J call TRBJ2-7, with 9 bases aligning to TRBD2. Looked up from germline, CDR1 is MDHEN and CDR2 is SYDVKM. After removal of 8 bases from V and 1 base from J, the junction contained 9 bases not matched to a gene. This CDR3 comprises 15 residues. This CDR3 reads CASSLRTSESYEQYF. For the CDR3, the DNA is TGTGCCAGCTCCCTTCGGACTAGCGAGTCCTACGAGCAGTACTTC.

This clonotype appeared once. This rearrangement joins TRBV27 to TRBJ2-2; no reliable D call. Per the germline V gene, CDR1 is MNHEY and CDR2 is SMNVEV (reference sequence). V gave up 7 bases and J gave up 1 base, with 10 bases separating them. The CDR3 is made up of 14 amino acids. The CDR3 sequence: CASTAGQNTGELFF. The CDR3 nucleotides are TGTGCCAGCACGGCCGGTCAGAACACCGGGGAGCTGTTTTTT.

V usage is TRBV19 and J usage is TRBJ2-3; the D gene is possibly TRBD1 (7 bases). The germline CDR1 and CDR2 sequences are LNHDA and SQIVND (reference sequence). The ends were cut back, 5 bases at V and 6 bases at J, with 18 bases in the middle. CDR3 length: 15 amino acids. CDR3 residues: CASSYWETGRDTQYF. Here the CDR3 DNA reads TGTGCCAGTAGTTATTGGGAGACAGGGAGGGATACGCAGTATTTT.

Comment on this clonotype: A much larger clone differs from this one at a single base, so this may be a read error. This rearrangement joins TRBV7-2 to TRBJ2-3, with 9 bases aligning to TRBD2. The CDR3 totals 15 residues. Unmatched junction bases numbered 11, after V lost 6 bases and J lost 7 bases. Germline V gives CDR1 SGHTA, CDR2 FQGNSA. The DNA of the CDR3 is TGTGCCAGCAGTCCAAGCGGGGGGAGGTGGTATACGCAGTATTTT. Amino acid sequence: CASSPSGGRWYTQYF.

This sequence joins TRBV28 and TRBJ2-3, with 7 bases matching TRBD1. Germline loops: CDR1 MDHEN, CDR2 SYDVKM. V trimming: 5 bases; J trimming: 5 bases; junction bases outside the gene matches: 10. The CDR3 has 15 amino acids. CDR3 protein: CASSPDDRAGDTQYF. The CDR3 DNA reads as TGTGCCAGCAGTCCGGATGACAGGGCGGGAGATACGCAGTATTTT.

This chain links TRBV28 with TRBJ2-1; the D call may be TRBD1 or TRBD2 (5 bases each). CDR1 MDHEN and CDR2 SYDVKM come from the germline V gene. V gave up 8 bases and J gave up 6 bases, with 11 bases separating them. The CDR3 extends over 12 amino acids. CDR3 DNA: TGTGCCAGCCGAGAGAGGGGCAATGAGCAGTTCTTC. Amino acids: CASRERGNEQFF.

In this sample, this clonotype turned up a few times. V is TRBV20-1 and J is TRBJ1-6; D is undetermined. Germline CDR1 reads DFQATT; CDR2 reads SNEGSKA (reference sequence). The CDR3 runs 11 residues. Trimming cost V 3 bases and J 14 bases, with 11 bases left between them. CDR3 sequence reads: CSASWQRTLHF. In nucleotides, the CDR3 is TGCAGTGCTAGTTGGCAGCGAACCCTCCACTTT.

This clonotype was counted a few times. The chain couples TRBV15 to TRBJ2-3, with 9 bases lining up with TRBD2. The junction had 11 bases not matched to a gene; V was cut back by 0 bases and J by 1 base. The germline CDR1 and CDR2 sequences are LNHNV and YYDKDF (reference sequence). This CDR3 spans 19 amino acids. CDR3 bases: TGTGCCACCAGCAGAGATCCGAGGACTAGCGCCTCTCGCACAGATACGCAGTATTTT. Its protein product is CATSRDPRTSASRTDTQYF. Variable domain in full (rest from reference TRBV15 and TRBJ2-3): DAMVIQNPRYQVTQFGKPVTLSCSQTLNHNVMYWYQQKSSQAPKLLFHYYDKDFNNEADTPDNFQSRRPNTSFCFLDIRSPGLGDTAMYLCATSRDPRTSASRTDTQYFGPGTRLTVL.

The V gene is TRBV19, the J gene TRBJ2-1, with D tentatively TRBD1 (6 bases). The CDR3 covers 14 residues. The V and J ends lost 6 bases and 3 bases respectively, with 12 bases between them. Per the germline V gene, CDR1 is LNHDA and CDR2 is SQIVND (reference sequence). DNA for the CDR3: TGTGCCAGTAGCTCGGACAGAGTCTACAATGAGCAGTTCTTC. This sequence encodes CASSSDRVYNEQFF.

This clonotype was observed a few times. V and J are TRBV7-6 and TRBJ2-1, with no clear D. The CDR3 consists of 18 residues. Per the germline V gene, CDR1 is SGHVS and CDR2 is FNYEAQ. Trimming cost V 10 bases and J 0 bases, with 25 bases left between them. This chain's CDR3 is CANYDPPILISSYNEQFF. The DNA of the CDR3 is TGTGCCAACTACGACCCTCCAATCCTGATTAGCTCCTACAATGAGCAGTTCTTC.

The table lists this clonotype with a count of one. V usage is TRBV5-1 and J usage is TRBJ2-5, with 7 positions matching TRBD2. Germline CDR1 reads SGHRS; CDR2 reads YFSETQ. Germline trimming cut 1 base from V and 10 bases from J; bases unmatched to any gene: 16. The CDR3 loop spans 16 amino acids. This chain's CDR3 is CASSLNGGRDKEVQYF. CDR3 nucleotide sequence: TGCGCCAGCAGCTTGAACGGGGGGAGAGATAAAGAGGTCCAGTACTTC.

This clonotype was seen more than once but under ten times. The genes are TRBV6-6 and TRBJ2-7; no clear D. Between the trimmed V and J ends, which lost 6 bases and 3 bases, there was a span of 12 bases. Germline values: CDR1 MNHNY, CDR2 SVGAGI (reference sequence). The CDR3 consists of 13 residues. The CDR3 DNA sequence: TGTGCCAGCAGCCACCAGGCCGGCTACGAGCAGTACTTC. Its protein product is CASSHQAGYEQYF.

This clonotype was seen more than once but under ten times. The V and J genes are TRBV5-6 and TRBJ1-5; D perhaps matches TRBD1 (5 bases). V dropped 0 bases and J dropped 4 bases, with 11 bases sitting between them. Germline CDR1 reads SGHDT; CDR2 reads YYEEEE. This CDR3 has 15 amino acids. CDR3 in amino acids: CASSLGQSLNQPQHF. The CDR3 nucleotides read TGTGCCAGCAGCTTGGGACAGTCCTTGAATCAGCCCCAGCATTTT.

This clonotype was seen at least ten times. The chain links TRBV28 to TRBJ1-4; TRBD1 is a possible D gene (5 bases). Trimming removed 3 bases from V and 8 bases from J, with 13 bases in between. The CDR3 consists of 14 residues. Germline-derived CDR1 and CDR2 are MDHEN and SYDVKM. The CDR3 protein is CASSLRGSNEKLFF. The DNA of the CDR3 is TGTGCCAGCAGTTTGCGGGGGAGTAACGAAAAACTGTTTTTT.

This clonotype was counted only a few times. This chain uses TRBV28 with TRBJ1-4, with a tentative D call TRBD1 (5 bases). Trimming removed 2 bases from V and 8 bases from J, with 12 bases in between. This CDR3 has 14 residues. Germline CDR1 is MDHEN and CDR2 is SYDVKM. CDR3 loop: CASSLGGEEEKLFF. As DNA, the CDR3 is TGTGCCAGCAGTTTAGGGGGAGAGGAAGAAAAACTGTTTTTT.

This chain links TRBV29-1 with TRBJ2-1, with TRBD2 identical over 13 bases. The CDR3 is 13 residues long. V lost 5 bases and J lost 8; bases outside the gene matches: 3. CDR1 and CDR2 from the germline V gene are SQVTM and ANQGSEA. The CDR3 sequence is CSVWTSGSDEQFF. The CDR3 DNA sequence: TGCAGCGTTTGGACTAGCGGGAGTGATGAGCAGTTCTTC.

Concerning this clonotype itself: The junction differs from germline at one of its ends, possibly a read error. This chain uses TRBV7-2 with TRBJ1-5, with TRBD1 as a possible D gene (5 bases). The CDR3 is 15 amino acids. The germline V gene has CDR1 SGHTA and CDR2 FQGNSA. The DNA for the CDR3 is TGTGCCAGCAGCCCTGGGGGGGTGTGGAAGCAGCCCCCGCATTTT. Amino acid sequence: CASSPGGVWKQPPHF. Based on the CDR3 plus reference TRBV7-2 and TRBJ1-5, the full variable domain is GAGVSQSPSNKVTEKGKDVELRCDPISGHTALYWYRQSLGQGLEFLIYFQGNSAPDKSGLPSDRFSAERTGGSVSTLTIQRTQQEDSAVYLCASSPGGVWKQPPHFGDGTRLSIL.

This clonotype was observed many times. The V call is TRBV6-5, the J call TRBJ2-1, with 7 nucleotides matching TRBD1. With 2 bases clipped from V and 4 bases from J, the junction kept 8 bases outside the gene matches. CDR3 length equals 16 residues. Germline loops: CDR1 MNHEY, CDR2 SVGAGI. The CDR3 coding sequence is TGTGCCAGCAGTTACAAGGGGGCCTTTGATTACAATGAGCAGTTCTTC. It specifies CASSYKGAFDYNEQFF.

This rearrangement joins TRBV3-1 to TRBJ2-7; either TRBD1 or TRBD2 may fit D (6 bases each). The CDR3 is made up of 16 amino acids. CDR1 and CDR2 (germline): LGHDT, YNNKEL (reference sequence). V was shortened by 1 base and J by 2 bases, with 15 bases between the two germline ends. The CDR3 DNA is TGTGCCAGCAGCCAAGCTCCCGGGGGCTGGACCTACGAGCAGTACTTC. It yields the protein CASSQAPGGWTYEQYF.

The chain is built from TRBV5-6 and TRBJ2-1; 12 positions agree with TRBD2. V lost 2 bases to trimming and J lost 7 bases; unmatched junction nucleotides: 4. This CDR3 spans 15 amino acids. Germline CDR1 SGHDT, CDR2 YYEEEE. In DNA, the CDR3 is TGTGCCAGCAGCTTAGGGACTAGCGGGCCGAATGAGCAGTTCTTC. It codes for CASSLGTSGPNEQFF.

The V call is TRBV6-5, the J call TRBJ1-1, with D possibly being TRBD1 (6 bases). V lost 2 bases, J lost 4 bases, and 8 bases lay in between. The CDR3 spans 13 residues. Germline assignment: CDR1 MNHEY and CDR2 SVGAGI. CDR3 nucleotide sequence: TGTGCCAGCAGTTACAACAGGGCCACTGAAGCTTTCTTT. Protein sequence: CASSYNRATEAFF.